Shown below are 24 T cell receptor beta chains from a single sample sequenced in a study of PD-L1 blockade in urothelial cancer. Documented time point: pretreatment peripheral blood. Profiled with immunoSEQ multiplex PCR; TCRdb holds only in-frame clones, not every one. The table shows approximately 55,000 clones, with around 84% occurring only once. Specimen: PBMCs, collected around atezolizumab (anti-PD-L1) treatment. The receptors originated from a man between 60 and 75 years old with urothelial cancer.

The rearrangement joins TRBV5-1 to TRBJ2-1; D gene unclear. This CDR3 contains 14 residues. The germline V gene has CDR1 SGHRS and CDR2 YFSETQ. The V end was cut by 1 base, the J end by 8 bases, with 13 bases between. The CDR3 region has the DNA TGCGCCAGCAGCTTGACTACCTCGACCCATGAGCAGTTCTTC. It is translated as CASSLTTSTHEQFF.

The V gene is TRBV11-2, the J gene TRBJ2-3; 7 bases agree with TRBD1. The CDR3 runs to 15 residues. Germline values: CDR1 SGHAT, CDR2 FQNNGV. Trimming removed 3 bases from V and 9 bases from J; junction bases left unmatched: 12. The CDR3 protein is CASSFRTGAVETQYF. The CDR3, as DNA: TGTGCCAGCAGCTTTCGGACAGGTGCAGTGGAGACGCAGTATTTT.

V and J are TRBV5-1 and TRBJ2-1, with D maybe TRBD2 (5 bases). CDR1 SGHRS and CDR2 YFSETQ come from the germline V gene. The CDR3 contains 15 residues. V lost 3 bases and J 6 bases, leaving 16 bases between the germline ends. CDR3 DNA sequence: TGCGCCAGCAGCTCGAATAGCGTAGCCTCCAATGAGCAGTTCTTC. This gives the protein CASSSNSVASNEQFF.

This clone was detected once. The chain joins TRBV9 to TRBJ2-1, with D unresolved. Germline CDR1 is SGDLS and CDR2 is YYNGEE. Trimming shortened V by 0 bases and J by 7 bases, and 8 bases separated the two germline ends. The CDR3 is 13 amino acids. Here the CDR3 reads CASSVGNMNEQFF. The CDR3 bases are TGTGCCAGCAGCGTAGGAAACATGAATGAGCAGTTCTTC. Complete variable domain (other parts from reference TRBV9 and TRBJ2-1): DSGVTQTPKHLITATGQRVTLRCSPRSGDLSVYWYQQSLDQGLQFLIQYYNGEERAKGNILERFSAQQFPDLHSELNLSSLELGDSALYFCASSVGNMNEQFFGPGTRLTVL.

The V and J genes are TRBV25-1 and TRBJ1-4; no clear D gene. The CDR3 is made up of 12 amino acids. V gave up 8 bases and J gave up 7 bases, with 11 bases separating them. Germline-derived CDR1 and CDR2 are MGHDK and SYGVNS. This CDR3 reads CASSPQAEKLFF. CDR3 bases: TGTGCCAGCTCCCCCCAAGCTGAAAAACTGTTTTTT. Combining the CDR3 with reference TRBV25-1 and TRBJ1-4 gives the whole variable domain EADIYQTPRYLVIGTGKKITLECSQTMGHDKMYWYQQDPGMELHLIHYSYGVNSTEKGDLSSESTVSRIRTEHFPLTLESARPSHTSQYLCASSPQAEKLFFGSGTQLSVL.

This clone has ten or more counts. The gene calls are TRBV18 and TRBJ1-6, with 8 bases aligning to TRBD1. CDR1 and CDR2 (germline): KGHSH, LQKENI. Losses at the gene ends were 3 bases for V and 4 bases for J; bases not matched to a gene: 2. This CDR3 comprises 15 residues. CDR3 sequence reads: CASSPTGDYNSPLHF. In nucleotides, the CDR3 is TGTGCCAGCTCACCGACAGGGGATTATAATTCACCCCTCCACTTT.

DNA for the CDR3: TGTGCCAGCAGAAGAGTCGATTCACCCCTCCACTTT. Translating gives CASRRVDSPLHF. The V call is TRBV6-1, the J call TRBJ1-6, with D unresolved. Trimming cost V 6 bases and J 8 bases, with 8 bases left between them. The CDR3 covers 12 residues. Germline V lookup: CDR1 MNHNS, CDR2 SASEGT.

This clone was detected a few times. The CDR3 protein is CASKIQGSDNEQFF. As DNA, the CDR3 is TGCGCCAGCAAAATACAGGGTTCTGACAATGAGCAGTTCTTC. The chain employs TRBV5-1 and TRBJ2-1, with D possibly TRBD1 on 6 matching bases. Germline V lookup: CDR1 SGHRS, CDR2 YFSETQ. This CDR3 comprises 14 residues. The V and J ends lost 6 bases and 5 bases respectively, with 15 bases between them.

This chain uses TRBV5-6 with TRBJ1-1; D not resolved. V was clipped by 5 bases and J by 0 bases, with 17 bases between them. The CDR3 runs 16 residues. The germline V gene encodes CDR1 SGHDT and CDR2 YYEEEE. CDR3 amino acids: CASRRFRRTMNTEAFF. The DNA of the CDR3 is TGTGCCAGCAGACGATTCAGAAGAACAATGAACACTGAAGCTTTCTTT.

The chain joins TRBV5-1 to TRBJ2-5, with D possibly being TRBD1 (5 bases). In germline, CDR1 is SGHRS, CDR2 YFSETQ. The CDR3 covers 14 residues. Trimming shortened V by 2 bases and J by 1 base, and 9 bases separated the two germline ends. DNA of the CDR3: TGCGCCAGCAGCTTAGGCAGGGTCCAAGAGACCCAGTACTTC. It translates to CASSLGRVQETQYF.

This clone was recorded only once. The CDR3 protein is CASSVGPYSNQPQHF. DNA for the CDR3: TGTGCCAGCAGCGTAGGGCCGTATAGCAATCAGCCCCAGCATTTT. This chain uses TRBV9 with TRBJ1-5; D remains ambiguous. The CDR3 extends over 15 amino acids. Trimming shortened V by 0 bases and J by 0 bases, and 7 bases separated the two germline ends. Germline values: CDR1 SGDLS, CDR2 YYNGEE. Supplemented by reference TRBV9 and TRBJ1-5, the full variable domain reads DSGVTQTPKHLITATGQRVTLRCSPRSGDLSVYWYQQSLDQGLQFLIQYYNGEERAKGNILERFSAQQFPDLHSELNLSSLELGDSALYFCASSVGPYSNQPQHFGDGTRLSIL.

J is TRBJ2-7 and V is TRBV5-1; TRBD1 matches 8 bases. Germline-derived CDR1 and CDR2 are SGHRS and YFSETQ. The length of the CDR3 is 14 residues. V gave up 0 bases and J gave up 5 bases; unmatched junction bases: 4. This CDR3 is CASSLGTGSDEQYF. The CDR3 coding sequence is TGCGCCAGCAGCTTGGGGACAGGGAGCGACGAGCAGTACTTC.

The V gene is TRBV9, the J gene TRBJ2-7; tentative D call: TRBD1 (5 bases). Germline V lookup: CDR1 SGDLS, CDR2 YYNGEE. V lost 0 bases, J lost 3 bases, and 16 bases lay in between. The CDR3 extends over 16 amino acids. CDR3 region: CASSVEPHGQIYEQYF. The CDR3 DNA is TGTGCCAGCAGCGTAGAACCCCATGGACAAATCTACGAGCAGTACTTC.

Of note for this clone: At one end the junction does not follow the germline gene, possibly because of a read error. This rearrangement joins TRBV20-1 to TRBJ1-2; D unclear. Germline CDR1 reads DFQATT; CDR2 reads SNEGSKA (reference sequence). The CDR3 is 11 amino acids. CDR3 sequence reads: CSARVPRGYTF. The CDR3 DNA reads as TGCAGTGCCAGAGTCCCGAGAGGCTACACCTTC.

This clone turned up a few times. V is TRBV6-6 and J is TRBJ1-4, with 9 bases aligning to TRBD1. There are 14 residues in the CDR3. Germline-derived CDR1 and CDR2 are MNHNY and SVGAGI (reference sequence). V lost 7 bases, J lost 4 bases, and 4 bases stayed unmatched. The CDR3 DNA reads TGTGCCAGCATATCGACAGGGGGTAATGAAAAACTGTTTTTT. It encodes CASISTGGNEKLFF.

This chain joins TRBV19 and TRBJ2-1, with 12 bases lining up with TRBD2. Germline V lookup: CDR1 LNHDA, CDR2 SQIVND (reference sequence). The V segment lost 5 bases and the J segment 4 bases; nucleotides outside the gene matches: 9. The CDR3 totals 17 residues. The CDR3 sequence: CASSSLAGGPWYNEQFF. CDR3 coding DNA: TGTGCCAGTAGTTCGCTAGCGGGAGGGCCTTGGTACAATGAGCAGTTCTTC.

This chain connects TRBV27 to TRBJ2-7, with 7 bases identical to TRBD2. Germline V gives CDR1 MNHEY, CDR2 SMNVEV (reference sequence). V shed 3 bases, J shed 6 bases, and the junction held 5 bases outside the gene matches. This CDR3 has 13 residues. Written as DNA, the CDR3 is TGTGCCAGCAGTTTTGCTTCGGGAGGCGAGCAGTACTTC. Translated: CASSFASGGEQYF.

The chain employs TRBV4-1 and TRBJ2-7, with 7 bases lining up with TRBD2. Germline-derived CDR1 and CDR2 are MGHRA and YSYEKL. This CDR3 comprises 16 residues. V lost 0 bases and J lost 6; bases outside the gene matches: 11. The CDR3 sequence is CASSQDETSSPFEQYF. In DNA form, the CDR3 reads TGCGCCAGCAGCCAAGATGAGACTAGCTCCCCCTTCGAGCAGTACTTC.

J is TRBJ2-5 and V is TRBV2; 8 nucleotides match TRBD2. The V segment lost 0 bases and the J segment 5 bases; nucleotides outside the gene matches: 8. The length of the CDR3 is 16 residues. CDR1 and CDR2 (germline): SNHLY, FYNNEI. The CDR3, as DNA: TGTGCCAGCAGTGAAGCCACGGGAGGGCCTCGGGAGACCCAGTACTTC. Translating it yields CASSEATGGPRETQYF.

This clone was seen only once. This chain connects TRBV5-1 to TRBJ1-1, with D unclear. The CDR3 runs 13 residues. CDR1 is SGHRS and CDR2 is YFSETQ in the germline V gene. The germline V and J ends were trimmed by 1 base and 5 bases, with 9 bases remaining between them. CDR3 residues: CASSLKGETEAFF. As DNA, the CDR3 is TGCGCCAGCAGCTTGAAGGGAGAAACTGAAGCTTTCTTT.

The chain uses TRBV9 and TRBJ2-3; perhaps TRBD2 as D (5 bases). Germline values: CDR1 SGDLS, CDR2 YYNGEE. V gave up 0 bases and J gave up 5 bases, with 13 bases separating them. This CDR3 has 15 amino acids. The CDR3 is CASSVESGSQDTQYF. As DNA, the CDR3 is TGTGCCAGCAGCGTAGAAAGTGGGAGCCAAGATACGCAGTATTTT. Supplemented by reference TRBV9 and TRBJ2-3, the full variable domain reads DSGVTQTPKHLITATGQRVTLRCSPRSGDLSVYWYQQSLDQGLQFLIQYYNGEERAKGNILERFSAQQFPDLHSELNLSSLELGDSALYFCASSVESGSQDTQYFGPGTRLTVL.

This chain links TRBV5-1 with TRBJ2-1; 9 bases match TRBD2. The germline V gene has CDR1 SGHRS and CDR2 YFSETQ. This CDR3 spans 20 amino acids. With V trimmed by 1 base and J by 3 bases, 17 bases remained unmatched. The CDR3 loop reads CASSLRSLIAGEWDYNEQFF. In nucleotides, the CDR3 is TGCGCCAGCAGCTTGAGGTCCTTGATAGCGGGAGAATGGGACTACAATGAGCAGTTCTTC.

The chain links TRBV5-6 to TRBJ1-2, with D possibly TRBD1 on 5 matching bases. Trimming removed 4 bases from V and 4 bases from J, with 17 bases in between. This CDR3 has 15 amino acids. Per the germline V gene, CDR1 is SGHDT and CDR2 is YYEEEE. Here the CDR3 DNA reads TGTGCCAGCAGCGCCCGACAGTCTCCCATCTATGGCTACACCTTC. This translates into CASSARQSPIYGYTF.

The V and J genes are TRBV18 and TRBJ2-7; TRBD2 matches at 10 bases. V was clipped by 1 base and J by 3 bases; unmatched bases: 6. The CDR3 length is 16 residues. Germline CDR1 reads KGHSH; CDR2 reads LQKENI. The CDR3 nucleotides read TGTGCCAGCTCACCACGGATAGCGGGAGGCTTCTACGAGCAGTACTTC. Translated: CASSPRIAGGFYEQYF.